These T cell receptor beta chains were read from a single sample in a study of blood T cell repertoires in COVID-19. TCRdb's copy holds only in-frame clones and misses some; the assay was immunoSEQ multiplex PCR. The sample contains more than 250,000 clones, 75% to 90% of which appear only once. The material sequenced was PBMCs or T cells enriched from blood (not recorded which). The source of these receptors is a young man who had recovered from COVID-19. Both conserved end residues are part of each CDR3. A D gene is named only where the DNA matches it firmly. Clone sizes are given selectively: once, few, many, or a class where the clone is expanded.

j_gene: TRBJ2-7
d_gene: -
v_gene: TRBV3-1/TRBV3-2
abundance: -
len: 12
CDR3nt: TGTGCCAGCAGCCAGTTTTACTACGAGCAGTACTTC
CDR3aa: CASSQFYYEQYF

j_gene: TRBJ1-5
d_gene: -
v_gene: TRBV19
abundance: -
len: 16
CDR3nt: TGTGCCAGTAGTCCCCGGGGAGGCTACTTAGGGGAGCCCCAGCATTTT
CDR3aa: CASSPRGGYLGEPQHF

j_gene: TRBJ2-3
d_gene: TRBD2
v_gene: TRBV24-1
abundance: -
len: 16
CDR3nt: TGTGCCACCAGTGATTTTTCTAGCGGGGTGTCAGATACGCAGTATTTT
CDR3aa: CATSDFSSGVSDTQYF

j_gene: TRBJ2-5
d_gene: -
v_gene: TRBV14
abundance: -
len: 12
CDR3nt: TGTGCCAGCAGCCGAGCCCCGGAGACCCAGTACTTC
CDR3aa: CASSRAPETQYF

j_gene: TRBJ1-6
d_gene: -
v_gene: TRBV11-2
abundance: once
len: 14
CDR3nt: TGTGCCAGCAGCTTAGAGGCCTCCGGGAGAGCCCTCCACTTT
CDR3aa: CASSLEASGRALHF

j_gene: TRBJ1-2
d_gene: TRBD1
v_gene: TRBV7-9
abundance: -
len: 15
CDR3nt: TGTGCCAGCAGCGACACCGGGACAGACAACTATGGCTACACCTTC
CDR3aa: CASSDTGTDNYGYTF

j_gene: TRBJ1-3
d_gene: TRBD1
v_gene: TRBV15
abundance: -
len: 15
CDR3nt: TGTGCCACCAGCAGAGATGGCCGACAGGGGACCTCCATATATTTT
CDR3aa: CATSRDGRQGTSIYF

j_gene: TRBJ1-2
d_gene: TRBD1
v_gene: TRBV3-1/TRBV3-2
abundance: few
len: 13
CDR3nt: TGTGCCAGCAGCTGGGACAGTAACTATGGCTACACCTTC
CDR3aa: CASSWDSNYGYTF

j_gene: TRBJ1-2
d_gene: -
v_gene: TRBV4-1
abundance: many
len: 14
CDR3nt: TGCGCCAGCAGCCAAGATCACAGAAACTATGGCTACACCTTC
CDR3aa: CASSQDHRNYGYTF

j_gene: TRBJ2-5
d_gene: TRBD2
v_gene: TRBV29-1
abundance: -
len: 13
CDR3nt: TGCAGCGTGGGACTAGCGGTACAAGAGACCCAGTACTTC
CDR3aa: CSVGLAVQETQYF

j_gene: TRBJ1-4
d_gene: TRBD1
v_gene: TRBV5-1
abundance: -
len: 14
CDR3nt: TGCGCCAGCAGCTTGGGACAGGGGGAAGAAAAACTGTTTTTT
CDR3aa: CASSLGQGEEKLFF

j_gene: TRBJ1-6
d_gene: TRBD1
v_gene: TRBV4-2
abundance: -
len: 14
CDR3nt: TGTGCCAGCAGCGAAGGACAGGGGGATTCACCCCTCCACTTT
CDR3aa: CASSEGQGDSPLHF

j_gene: TRBJ2-7
d_gene: -
v_gene: TRBV2
abundance: once
len: 14
CDR3nt: TGTGCCAGCAAAACGGGGATGAGCTCCTACGAGCAGTACTTC
CDR3aa: CASKTGMSSYEQYF

j_gene: TRBJ1-3
d_gene: TRBD1
v_gene: TRBV7-6
abundance: -
len: 17
CDR3nt: TGTGCCAGCAGCTTAGGAGGGGACAGGGGGCACAGAAACACCATATATTTT
CDR3aa: CASSLGGDRGHRNTIYF

j_gene: TRBJ2-1
d_gene: TRBD2
v_gene: TRBV2
abundance: -
len: 15
CDR3nt: TGTGCCAGCAGTGTATGGGGGGGAGATAACAATGAGCAGTTCTTC
CDR3aa: CASSVWGGDNNEQFF

j_gene: TRBJ1-2
d_gene: -
v_gene: TRBV2
abundance: many
len: 14
CDR3nt: TGTGCCAGCAGTGAATTAGGGGCGAACTATGGCTACACCTTC
CDR3aa: CASSELGANYGYTF

j_gene: TRBJ1-4
d_gene: -
v_gene: TRBV5-4
abundance: -
len: 15
CDR3nt: TGTGCCAGCAGCGGTACAGGTGCAACTAATGAAAAACTGTTTTTT
CDR3aa: CASSGTGATNEKLFF

j_gene: TRBJ1-5
d_gene: TRBD1
v_gene: TRBV30
abundance: -
len: 13
CDR3nt: TGTGCCTGGAGTCCAGGGGGCGGGCAGCCCCAGCATTTT
CDR3aa: CAWSPGGGQPQHF

j_gene: TRBJ1-4
d_gene: -
v_gene: TRBV9
abundance: -
len: 15
CDR3nt: TGTGCCAGCACGAGAACAGGGAGGGCTAATGAAAAACTGTTTTTT
CDR3aa: CASTRTGRANEKLFF

j_gene: TRBJ2-5
d_gene: TRBD2
v_gene: TRBV5-1
abundance: -
len: 16
CDR3nt: TGCGCCAGCAGCTCCTATTTAGCGGGGGGTAAAGAGACCCAGTACTTC
CDR3aa: CASSSYLAGGKETQYF

j_gene: TRBJ2-2
d_gene: -
v_gene: TRBV2
abundance: few
len: 16
CDR3nt: TGTGCCACCCGCTATTCAGGGGCCTCGAACACCGGGGAGCTGTTTTTT
CDR3aa: CATRYSGASNTGELFF

j_gene: TRBJ1-1
d_gene: -
v_gene: TRBV7-2
abundance: once
len: 15
CDR3nt: TGTGCCAGCAGCAATCCTGCAGGGGCGAACACTGAAGCTTTCTTT
CDR3aa: CASSNPAGANTEAFF

j_gene: TRBJ2-3
d_gene: TRBD2
v_gene: TRBV5-1
abundance: -
len: 14
CDR3nt: TGCGCCAGCAGCTTGACTAGCGTTCAAGATACGCAGTATTTT
CDR3aa: CASSLTSVQDTQYF

j_gene: TRBJ2-1
d_gene: -
v_gene: TRBV24-1
abundance: -
len: 15
CDR3nt: TGTGCCACCAGTGATGTACGGGGGAGGCGGGGTGAGCAGTTCTTC
CDR3aa: CATSDVRGRRGEQFF

j_gene: TRBJ1-1
d_gene: -
v_gene: TRBV19
abundance: -
len: 15
CDR3nt: TGTGCCAGTACCCCAAAAGGGGGTCTGTACACTGAAGCTTTCTTT
CDR3aa: CASTPKGGLYTEAFF

j_gene: TRBJ2-1
d_gene: TRBD1
v_gene: TRBV5-1
abundance: -
len: 17
CDR3nt: TGCGCCAGCTTCCTCCGAACAGGGGGCCGTACCTACAATGAGCAGTTCTTC
CDR3aa: CASFLRTGGRTYNEQFF

j_gene: TRBJ1-2
d_gene: TRBD1
v_gene: TRBV4-2
abundance: -
len: 14
CDR3nt: TGTGCCAGCAGCCAATCGGGACAGGGGGATGGCTACACCTTC
CDR3aa: CASSQSGQGDGYTF

j_gene: TRBJ1-4
d_gene: -
v_gene: TRBV5-4
abundance: -
len: 16
CDR3nt: TGTGCCAGCAGCCCAGGGATCTCACCTACTAATGAAAAACTGTTTTTT
CDR3aa: CASSPGISPTNEKLFF

j_gene: TRBJ1-1
d_gene: -
v_gene: TRBV12-3/TRBV12-4
abundance: -
len: 12
CDR3nt: TGTGCCAGCACCCCCGGGGGGGCTGAAGCTTTCTTT
CDR3aa: CASTPGGAEAFF

j_gene: TRBJ1-5
d_gene: TRBD1
v_gene: TRBV7-2
abundance: -
len: 14
CDR3nt: TGTGCCAGCAGCTCTAGACAGGGGGCCCAGCCCCAGCATTTT
CDR3aa: CASSSRQGAQPQHF

j_gene: TRBJ2-1
d_gene: TRBD1
v_gene: TRBV18
abundance: once
len: 15
CDR3nt: TGTGCCAGCTCACCTGACAGGGGCTCCTACAATGAGCAGTTCTTC
CDR3aa: CASSPDRGSYNEQFF

j_gene: TRBJ1-2
d_gene: -
v_gene: TRBV25-1
abundance: once
len: 13
CDR3nt: TGTGCCAGCAGTGCGGAGGGGCGGTATGGCTACACCTTC
CDR3aa: CASSAEGRYGYTF

j_gene: TRBJ1-2
d_gene: -
v_gene: TRBV3-1/TRBV3-2
abundance: -
len: 15
CDR3nt: TGTGCCAGCAGCCAAGCAACCAGTTCTAACTATGGCTACACCTTC
CDR3aa: CASSQATSSNYGYTF

j_gene: TRBJ2-7
d_gene: -
v_gene: TRBV12-3/TRBV12-4
abundance: -
len: 11
CDR3nt: TGTGCCAGCAGTTATACCTACGAGCAGTACTTC
CDR3aa: CASSYTYEQYF

j_gene: TRBJ1-2
d_gene: -
v_gene: TRBV12-3/TRBV12-4
abundance: few
len: 13
CDR3nt: TGTGCCAGCAGTCCCAGGGTTTCTTATGGCTACACCTTC
CDR3aa: CASSPRVSYGYTF

j_gene: TRBJ1-3
d_gene: TRBD1
v_gene: TRBV6-6
abundance: -
len: 15
CDR3nt: TGTGCCAGCAGTTTCTCAGGACAGGGAGGAAACACCATATATTTT
CDR3aa: CASSFSGQGGNTIYF

j_gene: TRBJ1-2
d_gene: TRBD1
v_gene: TRBV11-1
abundance: -
len: 16
CDR3nt: TGTGCCAGCAGCCCTCGGACAGGGGAAGCTAACTATGGCTACACCTTC
CDR3aa: CASSPRTGEANYGYTF

j_gene: TRBJ1-4
d_gene: -
v_gene: TRBV2
abundance: -
len: 15
CDR3nt: TGTGCCAGCTGCCGTAGTCGTCCATCTAATGAAAAACTGTTTTTT
CDR3aa: CASCRSRPSNEKLFF

j_gene: TRBJ1-5
d_gene: -
v_gene: TRBV11-2
abundance: -
len: 13
CDR3nt: TGTGCCAGCAGCTTAGGGTTCGGGCAGCCCCAGCATTTT
CDR3aa: CASSLGFGQPQHF

j_gene: TRBJ2-7
d_gene: -
v_gene: TRBV2
abundance: -
len: 13
CDR3nt: TGTGCCAGCAGCGTTGACAGGCCCCACGAGCAGTACTTC
CDR3aa: CASSVDRPHEQYF

j_gene: TRBJ1-2
d_gene: -
v_gene: TRBV7-9
abundance: -
len: 15
CDR3nt: TGTGCCAGCAGCTTGATGATAGGGGCAGGCTATGGCTACACCTTC
CDR3aa: CASSLMIGAGYGYTF

j_gene: TRBJ2-7
d_gene: -
v_gene: TRBV15
abundance: -
len: 15
CDR3nt: TGTGCCACCAGCAGAGATCAAAGCGGATCCTACGAGCAGTACTTC
CDR3aa: CATSRDQSGSYEQYF